Listed below are T cell receptor beta chains from one sample, sequenced in a study of shared clonotypes between healthy human individuals. The repertoire was sequenced with immunoSEQ multiplex PCR; TCRdb's copy has only in-frame clones and lacks some. The data contain over 850,000 clones, approximately 80% of them singletons. Sequencing was performed on memory CD4+ T cells from PBMCs. These receptors came from a man between 18 and 29 years old in good health. Some clones in this sample may be carry-over from other donors' samples. CDR3s include the opening cysteine and the closing phenylalanine or tryptophan. A D gene is named only where the DNA matches it firmly. Where a row states a size, it is once, few, many or the class of an expanded clone; other rows omit it.

>.|.|TRBV19|TRBJ2-6
TGTGCCAGTAATAAGGGGGTAGGCTCTGGGGCCAACGTCCTGACTTTC
CASNKGVGSGANVLTF
>.|.|TRBV14|TRBJ1-1
TGTGCCAGCAGCCAAGATCGTCCCAGTGAAGCTTTCTTT
CASSQDRPSEAFF
>.|TRBD1|TRBV10-2|TRBJ1-5
TGCGCCAGCAGTGAGCCCCCACAGGGGAGGAGCAATCAGCCCCAGCATTTT
CASSEPPQGRSNQPQHF
>.|TRBD1|TRBV7-6|TRBJ2-2
TGTGCCAGCAGCCAGGACAGGGCCACCGGGGAGCTGTTTTTT
CASSQDRATGELFF
>.|TRBD2|TRBV19|TRBJ2-2
TGTGCCAGTAGTAACAGCGGGAGCTACACCGGGGAGCTGTTTTTT
CASSNSGSYTGELFF
>.|TRBD1|TRBV5-1|TRBJ1-1
TGCGCCAGCAGCCAACAGGGGCCGAGTGAAGCTTTCTTT
CASSQQGPSEAFF
>.|TRBD1|TRBV28|TRBJ1-3
TGTGCCAGCAGAATCGACAGGGGTGACACCATATATTTT
CASRIDRGDTIYF
>.|.|TRBV7-2|TRBJ2-5
TGTGCCAGCAGCTTGATGGGGGAGACCCAGTACTTC
CASSLMGETQYF
>.|.|TRBV25-1|TRBJ1-3
TGTGCCAGCAGTGAATGGAAGGTCGGTACAGTACGAAACACCATATATTTT
CASSEWKVGTVRNTIYF
>.|.|TRBV4-1|TRBJ2-3
TGCGCCAGCAGCCTGCGTGGGGATACGCAGTATTTT
CASSLRGDTQYF
>.|.|TRBV10-3|TRBJ1-2
TGTGCCATCAGTGAACCCAGGAGAGGCTACACCTTC
CAISEPRRGYTF
>.|.|TRBV28|TRBJ1-5
TGTGCCAGCAGCCGACAGGCAGGAAAATCTCAGCCCCAGCATTTT
CASSRQAGKSQPQHF
>.|.|TRBV5-1|TRBJ2-3
TGCGCCAGCAGCTTGATCCGGGGGAGCACAGATACGCAGTATTTT
CASSLIRGSTDTQYF
>many|.|TRBV7-9|TRBJ2-7
TGTGCCAGCAGCGGAAGAGGGGTCCTCCTCTACGAGCAGTACTTC
CASSGRGVLLYEQYF